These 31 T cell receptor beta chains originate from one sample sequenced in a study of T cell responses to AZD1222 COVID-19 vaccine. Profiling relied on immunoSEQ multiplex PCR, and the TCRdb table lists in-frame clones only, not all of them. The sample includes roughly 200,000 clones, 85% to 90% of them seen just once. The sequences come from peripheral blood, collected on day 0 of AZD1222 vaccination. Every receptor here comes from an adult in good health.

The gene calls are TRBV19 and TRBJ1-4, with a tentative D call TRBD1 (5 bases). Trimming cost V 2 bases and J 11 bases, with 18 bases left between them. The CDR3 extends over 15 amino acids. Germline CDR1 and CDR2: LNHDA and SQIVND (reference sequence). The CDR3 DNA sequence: TGTGCCAGTAGTATAATCTCCGACAGTCGTACGAAACTGTTTTTT. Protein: CASSIISDSRTKLFF.

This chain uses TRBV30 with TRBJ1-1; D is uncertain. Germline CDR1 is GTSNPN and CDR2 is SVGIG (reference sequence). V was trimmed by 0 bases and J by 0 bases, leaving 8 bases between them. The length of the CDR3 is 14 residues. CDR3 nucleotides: TGTGCCTGGAGTGTCACCTCGCTGAACACTGAAGCTTTCTTT. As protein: CAWSVTSLNTEAFF.

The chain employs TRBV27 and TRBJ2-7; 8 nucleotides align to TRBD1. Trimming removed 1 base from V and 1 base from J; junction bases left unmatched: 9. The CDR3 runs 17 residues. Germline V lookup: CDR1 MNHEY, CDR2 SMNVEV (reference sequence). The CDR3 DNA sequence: TGTGCCAGCAGTTTATATCCCTCCGGGACAGGATCCTACGAGCAGTACTTC. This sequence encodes CASSLYPSGTGSYEQYF.

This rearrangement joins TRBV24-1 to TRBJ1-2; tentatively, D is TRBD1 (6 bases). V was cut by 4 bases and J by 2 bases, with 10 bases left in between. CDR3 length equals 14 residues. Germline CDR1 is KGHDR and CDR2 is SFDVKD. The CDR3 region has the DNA TGTGCCACCAGTGACCCGACAGGCAACTATGGCTACACCTTC. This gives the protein CATSDPTGNYGYTF.

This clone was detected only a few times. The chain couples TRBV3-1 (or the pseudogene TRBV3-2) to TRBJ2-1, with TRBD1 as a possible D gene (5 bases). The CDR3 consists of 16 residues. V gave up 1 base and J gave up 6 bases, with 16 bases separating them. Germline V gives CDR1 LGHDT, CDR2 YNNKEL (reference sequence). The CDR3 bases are TGTGCCAGCAGCCAAGTCTTAGGGGCCCGGTCCAATGAGCAGTTCTTC. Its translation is CASSQVLGARSNEQFF.

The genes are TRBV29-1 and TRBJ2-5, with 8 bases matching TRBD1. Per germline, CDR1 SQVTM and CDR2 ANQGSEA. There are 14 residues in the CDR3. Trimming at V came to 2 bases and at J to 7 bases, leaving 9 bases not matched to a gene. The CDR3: CSVEKTGAYGTQYF. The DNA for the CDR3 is TGCAGCGTTGAAAAGACAGGGGCGTATGGGACCCAGTACTTC.

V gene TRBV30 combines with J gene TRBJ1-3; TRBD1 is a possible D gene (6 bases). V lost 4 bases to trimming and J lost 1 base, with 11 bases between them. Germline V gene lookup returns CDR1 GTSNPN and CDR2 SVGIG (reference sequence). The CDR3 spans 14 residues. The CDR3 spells CAWTKGVSGNTIYF. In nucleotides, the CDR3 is TGTGCCTGGACTAAGGGGGTTTCTGGAAACACCATATATTTT.

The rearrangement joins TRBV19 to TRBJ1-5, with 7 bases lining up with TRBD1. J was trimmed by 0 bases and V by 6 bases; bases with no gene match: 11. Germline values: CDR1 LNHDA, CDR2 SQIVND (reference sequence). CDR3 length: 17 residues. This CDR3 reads CASSRWTGGNSNQPQHF. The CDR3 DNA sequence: TGTGCCAGTAGCCGATGGACAGGAGGTAATAGCAATCAGCCCCAGCATTTT.

CDR3: CASGTTPKAGGEISNTGELFF. The CDR3 bases are TGTGCTAGTGGAACGACCCCTAAAGCGGGGGGGGAGATTTCGAACACCGGGGAGCTGTTTTTT. The chain has TRBV12-5 and TRBJ2-2; TRBD2 matches at 10 bases. Germline V gene data show CDR1 as LGHNT and CDR2 as FRNRAP. J was trimmed by 0 bases and V by 6 bases; bases with no gene match: 19. The CDR3 loop spans 21 amino acids.

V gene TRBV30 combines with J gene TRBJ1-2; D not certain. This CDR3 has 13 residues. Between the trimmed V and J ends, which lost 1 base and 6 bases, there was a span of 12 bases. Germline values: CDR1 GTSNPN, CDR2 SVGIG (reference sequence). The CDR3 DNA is TGTGCCTGGAGTGAGGGTTTGAAGCATGGCTACACCTTC. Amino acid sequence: CAWSEGLKHGYTF.

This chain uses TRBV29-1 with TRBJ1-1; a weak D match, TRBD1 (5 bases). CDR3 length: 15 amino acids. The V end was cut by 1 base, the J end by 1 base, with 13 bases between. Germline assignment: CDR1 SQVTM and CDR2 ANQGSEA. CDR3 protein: CSVEVSGLRNTEAFF. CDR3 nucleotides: TGCAGCGTTGAAGTTTCAGGGCTTCGGAACACTGAAGCTTTCTTT. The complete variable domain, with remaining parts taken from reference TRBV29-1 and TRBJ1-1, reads SAVISQKPSRDICQRGTSLTIQCQVDSQVTMMFWYRQQPGQSLTLIATANQGSEATYESGFVIDKFPISRPNLTFSTLTVSNMSPEDSSIYLCSVEVSGLRNTEAFFGQGTRLTVV.

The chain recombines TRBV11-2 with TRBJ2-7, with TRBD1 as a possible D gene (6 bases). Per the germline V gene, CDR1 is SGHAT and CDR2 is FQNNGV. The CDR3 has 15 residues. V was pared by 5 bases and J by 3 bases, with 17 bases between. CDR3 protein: CASSPPGWDNYEQYF. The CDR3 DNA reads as TGTGCCAGCAGCCCCCCGGGATGGGACAACTACGAGCAGTACTTC.

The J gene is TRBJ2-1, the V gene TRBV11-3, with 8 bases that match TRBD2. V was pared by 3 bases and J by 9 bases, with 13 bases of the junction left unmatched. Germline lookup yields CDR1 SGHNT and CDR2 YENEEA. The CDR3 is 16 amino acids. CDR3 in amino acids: CASSLSVAGGGGEQFF. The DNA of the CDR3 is TGTGCCAGCAGCTTGTCGGTGGCGGGGGGTGGTGGTGAGCAGTTCTTC.

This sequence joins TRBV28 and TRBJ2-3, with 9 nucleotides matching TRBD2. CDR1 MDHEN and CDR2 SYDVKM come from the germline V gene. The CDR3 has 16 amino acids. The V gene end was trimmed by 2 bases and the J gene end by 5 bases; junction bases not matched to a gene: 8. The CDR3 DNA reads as TGTGCCAGCAGTTTACGTAGCGGGGGAATTGAAGATACGCAGTATTTT. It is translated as CASSLRSGGIEDTQYF.

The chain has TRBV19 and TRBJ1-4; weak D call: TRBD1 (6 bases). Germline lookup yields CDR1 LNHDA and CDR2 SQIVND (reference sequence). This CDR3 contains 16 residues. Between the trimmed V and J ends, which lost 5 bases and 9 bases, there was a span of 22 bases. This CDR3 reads CASSPNRAVGAKKLFF. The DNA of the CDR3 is TGTGCCAGTAGTCCTAACCGCGCTGTGGGGGCGAAAAAACTGTTTTTT. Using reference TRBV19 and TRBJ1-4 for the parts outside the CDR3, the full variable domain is DGGITQSPKYLFRKEGQNVTLSCEQNLNHDAMYWYRQDPGQGLRLIYYSQIVNDFQKGDIAEGYSVSREKKESFPLTVTSAQKNPTAFYLCASSPNRAVGAKKLFFGSGTQLSVL.

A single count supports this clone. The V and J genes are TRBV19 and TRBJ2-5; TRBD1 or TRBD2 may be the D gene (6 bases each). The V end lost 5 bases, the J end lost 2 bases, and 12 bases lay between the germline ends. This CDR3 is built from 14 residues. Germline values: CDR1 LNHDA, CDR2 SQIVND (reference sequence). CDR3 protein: CASSAQGGQETQYF. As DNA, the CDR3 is TGTGCCAGTAGTGCCCAAGGGGGGCAAGAGACCCAGTACTTC.

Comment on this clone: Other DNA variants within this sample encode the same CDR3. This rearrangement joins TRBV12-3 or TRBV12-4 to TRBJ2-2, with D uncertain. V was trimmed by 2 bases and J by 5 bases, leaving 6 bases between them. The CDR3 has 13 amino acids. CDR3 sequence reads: CASSLSRTGELFF. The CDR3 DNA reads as TGTGCCAGCAGTTTATCCCGAACCGGGGAGCTGTTTTTT.

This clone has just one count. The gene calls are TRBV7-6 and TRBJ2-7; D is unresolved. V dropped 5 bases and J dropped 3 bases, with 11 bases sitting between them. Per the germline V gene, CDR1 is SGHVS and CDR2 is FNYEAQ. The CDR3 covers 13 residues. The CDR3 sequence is CASSPREVYEQYF. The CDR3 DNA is TGTGCCAGCAGCCCGAGAGAGGTCTACGAGCAGTACTTC.

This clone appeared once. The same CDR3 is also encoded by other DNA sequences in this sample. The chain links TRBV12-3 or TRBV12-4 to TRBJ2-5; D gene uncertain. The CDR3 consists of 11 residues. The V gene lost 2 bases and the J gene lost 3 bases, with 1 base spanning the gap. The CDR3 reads CASSLKETQYF. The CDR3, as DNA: TGTGCCAGCAGTTTAAAAGAGACCCAGTACTTC.

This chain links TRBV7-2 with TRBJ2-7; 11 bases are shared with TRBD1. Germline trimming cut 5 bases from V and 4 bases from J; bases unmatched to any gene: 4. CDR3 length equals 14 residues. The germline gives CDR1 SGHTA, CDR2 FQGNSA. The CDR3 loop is CASSPGTGGYEQYF. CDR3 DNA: TGTGCCAGCAGCCCCGGGACAGGGGGATACGAGCAGTACTTC.

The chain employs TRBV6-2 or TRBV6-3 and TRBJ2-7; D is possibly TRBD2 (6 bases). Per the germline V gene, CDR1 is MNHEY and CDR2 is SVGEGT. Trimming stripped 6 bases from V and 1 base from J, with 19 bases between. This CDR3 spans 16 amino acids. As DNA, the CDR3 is TGTGCCAGCAGCCCGACCCGGTGGGCGGGGTCCTACGAGCAGTACTTC. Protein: CASSPTRWAGSYEQYF.

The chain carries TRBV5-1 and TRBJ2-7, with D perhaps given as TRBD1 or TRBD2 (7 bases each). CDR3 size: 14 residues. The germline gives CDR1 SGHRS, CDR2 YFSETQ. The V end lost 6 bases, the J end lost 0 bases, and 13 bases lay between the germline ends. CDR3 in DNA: TGCGCCAGCAAAGCGGGACAGAGCTCCTACGAGCAGTACTTC. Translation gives CASKAGQSSYEQYF.

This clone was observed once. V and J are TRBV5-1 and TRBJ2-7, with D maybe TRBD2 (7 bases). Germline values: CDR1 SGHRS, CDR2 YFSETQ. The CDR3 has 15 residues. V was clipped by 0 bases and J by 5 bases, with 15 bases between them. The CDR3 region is CASSLAGGGLNEQYF. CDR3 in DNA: TGCGCCAGCAGCTTGGCTGGCGGGGGCCTCAACGAGCAGTACTTC.

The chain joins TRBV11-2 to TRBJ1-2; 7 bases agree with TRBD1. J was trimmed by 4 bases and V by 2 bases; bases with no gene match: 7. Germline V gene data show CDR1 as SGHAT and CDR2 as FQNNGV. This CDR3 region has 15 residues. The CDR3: CASSLWGQNFYGYTF. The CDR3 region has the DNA TGTGCCAGCAGCTTATGGGGACAGAATTTCTATGGCTACACCTTC.

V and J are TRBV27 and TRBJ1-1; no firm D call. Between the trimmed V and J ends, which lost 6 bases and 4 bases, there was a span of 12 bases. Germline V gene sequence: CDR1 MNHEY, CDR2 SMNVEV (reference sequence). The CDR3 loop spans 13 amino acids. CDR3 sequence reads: CASSTGGSTEAFF. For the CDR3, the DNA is TGTGCCAGCAGCACGGGCGGGAGCACTGAAGCTTTCTTT.

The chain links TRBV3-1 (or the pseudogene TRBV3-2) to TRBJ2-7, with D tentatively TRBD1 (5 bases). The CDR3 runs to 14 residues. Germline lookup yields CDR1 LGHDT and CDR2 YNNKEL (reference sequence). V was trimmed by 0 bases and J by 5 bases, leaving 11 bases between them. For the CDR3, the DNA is TGTGCCAGCAGCCAAGACAGGGTCGGCGACGAGCAGTACTTC. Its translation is CASSQDRVGDEQYF.

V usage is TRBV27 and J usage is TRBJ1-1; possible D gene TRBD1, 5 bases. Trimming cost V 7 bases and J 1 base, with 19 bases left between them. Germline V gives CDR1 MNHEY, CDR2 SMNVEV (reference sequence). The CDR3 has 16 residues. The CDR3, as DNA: TGTGCCAGCATAGGTGTTTGGAGGGGAAGGAACACTGAAGCTTTCTTT. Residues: CASIGVWRGRNTEAFF.

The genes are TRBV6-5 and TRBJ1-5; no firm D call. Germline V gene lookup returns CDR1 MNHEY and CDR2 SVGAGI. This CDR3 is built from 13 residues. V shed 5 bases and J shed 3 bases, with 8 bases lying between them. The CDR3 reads CASSTVTNQPQHF. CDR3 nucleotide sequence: TGTGCCAGCAGTACCGTCACCAATCAGCCCCAGCATTTT.

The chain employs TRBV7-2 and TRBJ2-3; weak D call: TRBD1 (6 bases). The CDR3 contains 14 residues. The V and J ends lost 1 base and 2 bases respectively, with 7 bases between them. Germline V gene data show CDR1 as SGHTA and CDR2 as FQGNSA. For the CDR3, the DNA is TGTGCCAGCAGCTTAGGGGGGCTCACAGATACGCAGTATTTT. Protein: CASSLGGLTDTQYF.

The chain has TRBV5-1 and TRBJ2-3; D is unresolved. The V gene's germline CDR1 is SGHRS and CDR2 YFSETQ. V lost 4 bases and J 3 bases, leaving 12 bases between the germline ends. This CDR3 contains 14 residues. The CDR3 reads CASSHLRRTDTQYF. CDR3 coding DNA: TGCGCCAGCAGCCACCTGAGGCGGACAGATACGCAGTATTTT.

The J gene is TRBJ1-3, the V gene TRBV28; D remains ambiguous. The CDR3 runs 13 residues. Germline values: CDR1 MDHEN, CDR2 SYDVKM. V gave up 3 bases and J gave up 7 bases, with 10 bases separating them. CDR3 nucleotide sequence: TGTGCCAGCAGTTTTGGATCGCCCAACACCATATATTTT. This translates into CASSFGSPNTIYF.